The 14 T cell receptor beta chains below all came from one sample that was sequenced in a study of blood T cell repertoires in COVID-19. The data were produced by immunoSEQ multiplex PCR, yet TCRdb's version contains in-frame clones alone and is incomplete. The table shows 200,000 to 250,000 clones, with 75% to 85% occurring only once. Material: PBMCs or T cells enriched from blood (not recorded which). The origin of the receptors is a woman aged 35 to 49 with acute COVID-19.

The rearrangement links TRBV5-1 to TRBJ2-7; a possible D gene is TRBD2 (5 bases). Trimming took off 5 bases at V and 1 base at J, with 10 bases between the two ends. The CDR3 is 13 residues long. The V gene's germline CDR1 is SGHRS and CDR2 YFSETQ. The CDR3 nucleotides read TGCGCCAGCAGGCCGGGGTCTTCCTACGAGCAGTACTTC. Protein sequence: CASRPGSSYEQYF.

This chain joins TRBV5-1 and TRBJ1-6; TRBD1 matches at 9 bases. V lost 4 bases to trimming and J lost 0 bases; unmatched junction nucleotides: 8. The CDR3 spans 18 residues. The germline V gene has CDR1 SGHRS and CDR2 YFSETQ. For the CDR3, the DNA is TGCGCCAGCAGCATGGACAGGGGAGCGAGCTCCTATAATTCACCCCTCCACTTT. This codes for CASSMDRGASSYNSPLHF.

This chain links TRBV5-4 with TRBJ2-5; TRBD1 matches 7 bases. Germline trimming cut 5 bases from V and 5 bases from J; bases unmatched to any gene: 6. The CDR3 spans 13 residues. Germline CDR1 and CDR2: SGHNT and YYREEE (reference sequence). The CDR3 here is CASSGSRGETQYF. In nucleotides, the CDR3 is TGTGCCAGCAGTGGGAGCAGGGGGGAGACCCAGTACTTC.

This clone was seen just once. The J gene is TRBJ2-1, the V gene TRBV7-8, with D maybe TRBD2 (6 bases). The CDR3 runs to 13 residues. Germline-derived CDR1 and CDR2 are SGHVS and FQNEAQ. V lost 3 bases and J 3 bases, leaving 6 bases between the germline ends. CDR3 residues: CASSFGGYNEQFF. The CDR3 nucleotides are TGTGCCAGCAGCTTCGGGGGCTACAATGAGCAGTTCTTC.

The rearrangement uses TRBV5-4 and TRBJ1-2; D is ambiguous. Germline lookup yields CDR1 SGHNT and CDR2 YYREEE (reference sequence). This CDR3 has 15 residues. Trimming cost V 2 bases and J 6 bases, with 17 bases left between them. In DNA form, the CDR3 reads TGTGCCAGCAGCTTTTCGAGCAGCTTGAGGAATGGCTACACCTTC. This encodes CASSFSSSLRNGYTF.

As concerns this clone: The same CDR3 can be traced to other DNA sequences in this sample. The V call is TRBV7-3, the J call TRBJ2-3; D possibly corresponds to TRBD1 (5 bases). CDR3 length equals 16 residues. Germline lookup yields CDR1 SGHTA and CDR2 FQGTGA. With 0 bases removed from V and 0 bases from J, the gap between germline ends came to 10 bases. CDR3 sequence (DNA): TGTGCCAGCAGCTTAACAGGGGCCTCTAGCACAGATACGCAGTATTTT. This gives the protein CASSLTGASSTDTQYF.

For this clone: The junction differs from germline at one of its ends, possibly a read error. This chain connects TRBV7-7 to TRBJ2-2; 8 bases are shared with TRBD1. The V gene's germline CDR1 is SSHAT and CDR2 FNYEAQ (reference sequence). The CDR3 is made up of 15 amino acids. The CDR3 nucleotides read TGTGCTAGCAGCTCAGGGGGCGCGCGGACCGGGGAGCTGTTTTTT. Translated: CASSSGGARTGELFF.

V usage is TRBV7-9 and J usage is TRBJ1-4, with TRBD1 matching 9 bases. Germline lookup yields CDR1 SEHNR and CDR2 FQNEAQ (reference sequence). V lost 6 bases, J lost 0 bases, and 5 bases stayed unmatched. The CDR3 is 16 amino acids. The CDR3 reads CASRRTGAATNEKLFF. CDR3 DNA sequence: TGTGCCAGCAGGAGGACAGGGGCTGCAACTAATGAAAAACTGTTTTTT.

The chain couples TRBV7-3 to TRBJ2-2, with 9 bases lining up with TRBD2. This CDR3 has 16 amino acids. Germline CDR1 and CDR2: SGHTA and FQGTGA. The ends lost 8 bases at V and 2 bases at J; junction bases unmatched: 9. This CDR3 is CASRKGLAHNTGELFF. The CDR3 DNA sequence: TGTGCCAGCCGCAAAGGACTAGCGCACAACACCGGGGAGCTGTTTTTT.

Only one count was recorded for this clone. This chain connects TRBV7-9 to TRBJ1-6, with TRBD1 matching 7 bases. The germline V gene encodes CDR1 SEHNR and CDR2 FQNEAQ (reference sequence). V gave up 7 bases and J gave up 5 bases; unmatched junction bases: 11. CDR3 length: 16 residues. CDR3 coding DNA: TGTGCCAGCAACTCACCGGGAGGGACAGATAATTCACCCCTCCACTTT. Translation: CASNSPGGTDNSPLHF.

CDR3 amino acids: CASRHGTPKVRGYTF. The DNA of the CDR3 is TGTGCCAGCAGACACGGGACACCCAAAGTACGTGGCTACACCTTC. The chain couples TRBV28 to TRBJ1-2; possible D gene TRBD1, 6 bases. V was clipped by 6 bases and J by 7 bases, with 21 bases between them. The CDR3 is 15 amino acids. Germline lookup yields CDR1 MDHEN and CDR2 SYDVKM.

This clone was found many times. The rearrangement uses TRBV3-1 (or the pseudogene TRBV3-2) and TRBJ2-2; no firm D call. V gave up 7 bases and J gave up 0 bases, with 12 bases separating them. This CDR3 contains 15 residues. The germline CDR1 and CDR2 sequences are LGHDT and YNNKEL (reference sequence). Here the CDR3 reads CASKNWAANTGELFF. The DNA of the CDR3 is TGTGCCAGCAAAAACTGGGCAGCGAACACCGGGGAGCTGTTTTTT.

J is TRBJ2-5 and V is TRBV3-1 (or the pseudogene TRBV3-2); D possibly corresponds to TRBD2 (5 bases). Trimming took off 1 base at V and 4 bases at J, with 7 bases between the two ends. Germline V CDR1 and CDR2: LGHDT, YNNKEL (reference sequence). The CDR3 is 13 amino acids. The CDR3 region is CASSQALAETQYF. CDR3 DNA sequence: TGTGCCAGCAGCCAAGCGCTAGCAGAGACCCAGTACTTC.

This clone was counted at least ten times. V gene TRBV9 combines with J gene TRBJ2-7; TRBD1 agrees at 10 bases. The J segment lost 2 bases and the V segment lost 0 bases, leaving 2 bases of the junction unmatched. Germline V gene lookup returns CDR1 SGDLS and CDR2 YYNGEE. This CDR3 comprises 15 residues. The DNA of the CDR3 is TGTGCCAGCAGCGTAGAGGGGACAGGGGCCTACGAGCAGTACTTC. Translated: CASSVEGTGAYEQYF.